This is a list of T cell receptor beta chains from one sample in a study of control samples from healthy donors and cancer patients. TCRdb's copy holds only in-frame clones and misses some; the assay was immunoSEQ multiplex PCR. This sample has around 95,000 clones, with 85% found just once. Sequenced: blood. The receptors were gathered from a man younger than 40 in good health. The CDR3 runs from the conserved cysteine through the conserved F or W. D genes are given only for firm matches. Size tells how often a clone was seen (once, few, many) or the class of an expanded clone, and some rows leave it out.

J: TRBJ1-1
V: TRBV4-1
D: NA
size: once
CDR3: CASSQQGRDTEAFF
DNA: TGCGCCAGCAGCCAACAGGGTAGGGACACTGAAGCTTTCTTT

J: TRBJ1-4
V: TRBV7-9
D: NA
size: NA
CDR3: CASSLDRNDAGLFF
DNA: TGTGCCAGCAGCTTAGACAGGAATGACGCCGGACTGTTTTTT

J: TRBJ1-2
V: TRBV12-3/TRBV12-4
D: TRBD1
size: NA
CDR3: CASRAPGTDGYTF
DNA: TGTGCCAGCAGGGCCCCCGGGACAGACGGCTACACCTTC

J: TRBJ1-5
V: TRBV6-5
D: NA
size: once
CDR3: CASSHKATSSQPQHF
DNA: TGTGCCAGCAGCCATAAAGCGACCAGTAGTCAGCCCCAGCATTTT

J: TRBJ1-2
V: TRBV30
D: TRBD1
size: NA
CDR3: CAWSVKGALGYGYTF
DNA: TGTGCCTGGAGTGTAAAGGGGGCGCTGGGCTATGGCTACACCTTC

J: TRBJ1-1
V: TRBV5-1
D: NA
size: NA
CDR3: CASSLDSGGGSPGTEAFF
DNA: TGCGCCAGCAGCTTGGATTCCGGGGGCGGCTCTCCGGGCACTGAAGCTTTCTTT

J: TRBJ2-2
V: TRBV5-1
D: TRBD1
size: NA
CDR3: CASRGQAKTGELFF
DNA: TGCGCCAGCCGAGGACAGGCTAAAACCGGGGAGCTGTTTTTT

J: TRBJ1-2
V: TRBV13
D: TRBD1
size: NA
CDR3: CASSPGTGNGYTF
DNA: TGTGCCAGCAGCCCCGGGACAGGGAATGGCTACACCTTC

J: TRBJ1-3
V: TRBV5-3
D: NA
size: NA
CDR3: CARSLGRDSGNTIYF
DNA: TGTGCCAGAAGCCTTGGTCGGGACTCTGGAAACACCATATATTTT

J: TRBJ2-2
V: TRBV6-5
D: NA
size: NA
CDR3: CAARVLLNTGELFF
DNA: TGTGCCGCACGGGTTCTACTGAACACCGGGGAGCTGTTTTTT

J: TRBJ1-2
V: TRBV19
D: NA
size: once
CDR3: CAISTDSLYGYTF
DNA: TGTGCCATAAGTACGGACAGCCTCTATGGCTACACCTTC

J: TRBJ2-2
V: TRBV27
D: NA
size: NA
CDR3: CASRRQAPSQTGTGELFF
DNA: TGTGCCAGCAGACGACAGGCCCCGTCCCAAACGGGCACCGGGGAGCTGTTTTTT